One sample yielded the 26 T cell receptor beta chains listed below, sequenced in a study of T cell repertoires in cytomegalovirus infection (dated by TCRdb to about 2019). The instrument given in TCRdb is Illumina HiSeq 1500. TCRdb applied fastp at Q25 and MiXCR to the public reads, then kept only in-frame beta chains. Identical CDR3 proteins give one entry, which carries the most common genes and DNA. The sample table lists approximately 1,000,000 distinct CDR3 sequences, around 29% of them with a count of one. Over 12% of the sample is held by the ten biggest clonotypes. The sample's treatment or condition, from its label and the paper: in vitro stimulation with specific CMV peptide epitopes to enrich CMV-specific T cells. No cognate antigen is known for these TCRs. The source was cultured CD8+ T cells from PBMCs, collected from culture after CMV antigen stimulation. The receptors here all came from a human donor in good health (CMV status not recorded). Some clones in this sample may be carry-over from other donors' samples.

This clonotype appeared a few times. V usage is TRBV6-5 and J usage is TRBJ1-2; the D is unclear. Per the germline V gene, CDR1 is MNHEY and CDR2 is SVGAGI. Trimming left V 5 bases short and J 4 bases short, with 11 bases between. This CDR3 is 13 amino acids long. The CDR3 is CASSEQLVYGYTF. Here the CDR3 DNA reads TGTGCCAGCAGTGAACAGCTCGTCTATGGCTACACCTTC.

The chain carries TRBV20-1 and TRBJ2-7; D is undetermined. The CDR3 consists of 12 residues. V lost 4 bases, J lost 2 bases, and 9 bases lay in between. CDR1 and CDR2 from the germline V gene are DFQATT and SNEGSKA (reference sequence). The CDR3 spells CSATPGPYEQYV. The CDR3 DNA is TGCAGTGCTACTCCAGGCCCCTACGAGCAGTACGTC.

This clonotype was observed once. The chain joins TRBV4-1 to TRBJ1-2, with D possibly being TRBD1 (6 bases). Germline V gene data show CDR1 as MGHRA and CDR2 as YSYEKL. The length of the CDR3 is 14 residues. Trimming removed 3 bases from V and 8 bases from J, with 16 bases in between. CDR3 region: CASSQSLRGGGYTF. As DNA, the CDR3 is TGCGCCAGCAGCCAGAGCCTCAGGGGAGGAGGCTACACCTTC.

This rearrangement joins TRBV11-2 to TRBJ2-1; D is tentatively TRBD1 or TRBD2 (5 bases each). Germline CDR1 is SGHAT and CDR2 is FQNNGV. The ends were cut back, 2 bases at V and 4 bases at J, with 18 bases in the middle. CDR3 size: 17 residues. CDR3 sequence reads: CASSLIGPGPFYNEQFF. For the CDR3, the DNA is TGTGCCAGCAGCTTAATTGGACCGGGGCCCTTTTACAATGAGCAGTTCTTC.

The DNA of the CDR3 is TGTGCCAGCAGCCAAGGGGTACGGAAGGATGGCTACACCTTC. Its translation: CASSQGVRKDGYTF. The chain uses TRBV14 and TRBJ1-2; no reliable D call. This CDR3 region has 14 residues. V dropped 1 base and J dropped 6 bases, with 12 bases sitting between them. Germline CDR1 and CDR2: SGHDN and FVKESK.

A few counts support this clonotype. V and J are TRBV19 and TRBJ2-1; D unclear. V lost 1 base, J lost 2 bases, and 9 bases lay in between. Per the germline V gene, CDR1 is LNHDA and CDR2 is SQIVND (reference sequence). The CDR3 is 15 residues long. In nucleotides, the CDR3 is TGTGCCAGTAGTATAGCCCCCACCGCCTACAATGAGCAGTTCTTC. It specifies CASSIAPTAYNEQFF.

This chain links TRBV4-1 with TRBJ1-6; weak D call: TRBD1 (5 bases). The CDR3 has 18 residues. With 0 bases removed from V and 2 bases from J, the gap between germline ends came to 14 bases. Germline lookup yields CDR1 MGHRA and CDR2 YSYEKL. CDR3: CASSQESQGIAYNSPLHF. For the CDR3, the DNA is TGCGCCAGCAGCCAAGAAAGTCAGGGCATTGCCTATAATTCACCCCTCCACTTT.

This clonotype has a count of ten or more. The CDR3, as DNA: TGTGCCAGCACCTTGGGACAAACCTATAATTCACCCCTCCACTTT. This encodes CASTLGQTYNSPLHF. This chain connects TRBV6-1 to TRBJ1-6, with D perhaps TRBD1 (6 bases). Trimming left V 7 bases short and J 2 bases short, with 12 bases between. The CDR3 is 15 amino acids. Per germline, CDR1 MNHNS and CDR2 SASEGT.

This clonotype was counted a few times. The chain uses TRBV2 and TRBJ2-2, with D perhaps TRBD1 (5 bases). V was cut by 7 bases and J by 3 bases, with 9 bases left in between. CDR1 is SNHLY, CDR2 FYNNEI, per germline. The CDR3 totals 13 residues. CDR3 region: CASIKTDTGELFF. The CDR3 nucleotides read TGTGCCAGCATCAAGACAGACACCGGGGAGCTGTTTTTT.

This chain links TRBV7-8 with TRBJ2-2; 10 bases agree with TRBD2. From germline, CDR1 is SGHVS and CDR2 FQNEAQ. This CDR3 has 17 residues. After removal of 4 bases from V and 0 bases from J, the junction contained 5 bases not matched to a gene. The CDR3 DNA is TGTGCCAGCAGCTCGTCTAGCGGGGGAGCGAACACCGGGGAGCTGTTTTTT. It translates to CASSSSSGGANTGELFF.

This clonotype was found a few times. The chain links TRBV7-8 to TRBJ2-1; 10 bases are shared with TRBD2. The V gene end was trimmed by 5 bases and the J gene end by 7 bases; junction bases not matched to a gene: 8. CDR1 is SGHVS, CDR2 FQNEAQ, per germline. The CDR3 totals 15 residues. CDR3 loop: CASSQKLAGDNEQFF. In DNA form, the CDR3 reads TGTGCCAGCAGCCAAAAGCTAGCGGGGGATAATGAGCAGTTCTTC.

This chain links TRBV9 with TRBJ2-1; D is unclear. The CDR3 has 15 residues. CDR1 and CDR2 from the germline V gene are SGDLS and YYNGEE. The V gene lost 0 bases and the J gene lost 0 bases, with 7 bases spanning the gap. The CDR3 sequence is CASSVDTSSYNEQFF. As DNA, the CDR3 is TGTGCCAGCAGCGTAGACACCAGCTCCTACAATGAGCAGTTCTTC. The whole variable domain, remainder taken from reference TRBV9 and TRBJ2-1, is DSGVTQTPKHLITATGQRVTLRCSPRSGDLSVYWYQQSLDQGLQFLIQYYNGEERAKGNILERFSAQQFPDLHSELNLSSLELGDSALYFCASSVDTSSYNEQFFGPGTRLTVL.

In DNA, the CDR3 is TGTGCCAGCAGTTTACGAGGGTCACATTCCTATGGCTACACCTTC. It is translated as CASSLRGSHSYGYTF. The chain employs TRBV27 and TRBJ1-2; D ambiguous. The germline gives CDR1 MNHEY, CDR2 SMNVEV (reference sequence). V lost 2 bases, J lost 4 bases, and 14 bases lay in between. The CDR3 contains 15 residues.

There are a few counts of this clonotype. In nucleotides, the CDR3 is TGTGCCAGCAGCGCAAGACCCACCGTGGAGTACAATGAGCAGTTCTTC. Translation gives CASSARPTVEYNEQFF. The genes are TRBV11-2 and TRBJ2-1; D remains unclear. V lost 5 bases and J lost 4, with 18 bases in between. The CDR3 is made up of 16 amino acids. Germline V gene sequence: CDR1 SGHAT, CDR2 FQNNGV.

The chain uses TRBV15 and TRBJ2-3, with D maybe TRBD1 (6 bases). The germline V gene has CDR1 LNHNV and CDR2 YYDKDF (reference sequence). Trimming took 2 bases from V and 1 from J, leaving 10 bases between them. There are 15 residues in the CDR3. This CDR3 is CATSRPGQRTDTQYF. In DNA, the CDR3 is TGTGCCACCAGCAGACCGGGACAACGCACAGATACGCAGTATTTT.

This clonotype was seen a handful of times. J is TRBJ1-5 and V is TRBV27; a possible D gene is TRBD1 (6 bases). CDR1 is MNHEY and CDR2 is SMNVEV in the germline V gene (reference sequence). V was trimmed by 5 bases and J by 7 bases, leaving 15 bases between them. This CDR3 has 14 amino acids. CDR3 sequence (DNA): TGTGCCAGCAGTAATGGACAGTTCGGGCAGCCCCAGCATTTT. Translated: CASSNGQFGQPQHF.

This clonotype showed up many times. This rearrangement joins TRBV4-3 to TRBJ1-5; D is unresolved. Deletions cut 0 bases from V and 6 bases from J, with 12 bases between. Germline CDR1 LGHNA, CDR2 YSLEER. The CDR3 is made up of 15 amino acids. Here the CDR3 reads CASSQERYSGQPQHF. The CDR3 DNA reads TGCGCCAGCAGCCAAGAACGCTATTCGGGTCAGCCCCAGCATTTT.

With regard to this clonotype: At one boundary the junction diverges from the germline segment, which might be a read error. The chain employs TRBV6-2 or TRBV6-3 and TRBJ2-6; D uncertain. The CDR3 has 14 amino acids. Germline V gene sequence: CDR1 MNHEY, CDR2 SVGEGT. The CDR3 DNA reads TGTGCCAGCAGTCGAGTTTATGGGACCAACGTCCTGACTTTC. It encodes CASSRVYGTNVLTF.

This clonotype was seen only a few times. The CDR3 region is CASSLRRGLQLNTGNTIYF. For the CDR3, the DNA is TGTGCCAGCAGTTTAAGAAGGGGGCTTCAATTAAACACTGGAAACACCATATATTTT. V is TRBV28 and J is TRBJ1-3, with 7 bases identical to TRBD1. The V gene end was trimmed by 2 bases and the J gene end by 2 bases; junction bases not matched to a gene: 15. CDR1 MDHEN and CDR2 SYDVKM come from the germline V gene. CDR3 size: 19 residues.

This clonotype was observed a handful of times. The rearrangement joins TRBV6-2 or TRBV6-3 to TRBJ1-1; unclear D gene. Germline-derived CDR1 and CDR2 are MNHEY and SVGEGT. Trimming removed 10 bases from V and 7 bases from J, with 13 bases in between. The CDR3 is 11 residues long. The CDR3, as DNA: TGTGCCACCGATTTAAACGGTGAAGCTTTCTTT. Residues: CATDLNGEAFF.

With regard to this clonotype: This may be a read error: a much more frequent sequence differs by one nucleotide. V gene TRBV7-6 combines with J gene TRBJ2-1; 12 bases are a match to TRBD2. Germline V gene lookup returns CDR1 SGHVS and CDR2 FNYEAQ. The length of the CDR3 is 17 residues. CDR3 sequence reads: CANSLLAGGPRSNEQFF. The CDR3 region has the DNA TGTGCCAACAGCTTGCTAGCGGGGGGGCCGAGATCCAATGAGCAGTTCTTC.

This clonotype was seen many times. The chain links TRBV28 to TRBJ2-3; D might be TRBD2 (6 bases). Germline values: CDR1 MDHEN, CDR2 SYDVKM. This CDR3 comprises 18 residues. Trimming cost V 4 bases and J 1 base, with 21 bases left between them. CDR3 coding DNA: TGTGCCAGCAGTTCCTCAGCCGGGACTGACCTTCGCACAGATACGCAGTATTTT. Its translation is CASSSSAGTDLRTDTQYF.

The rearrangement links TRBV27 to TRBJ1-5; D is unresolved. The CDR3 consists of 14 residues. Germline CDR1 is MNHEY and CDR2 is SMNVEV (reference sequence). Trimming removed 8 bases at V and 3 bases at J, with 14 bases between. CDR3 DNA sequence: TGTGCCAGCTCGTATGGGATACCCAATCAGCCCCAGCATTTT. This translates into CASSYGIPNQPQHF.

This clonotype was seen many times. The rearrangement links TRBV4-1 to TRBJ1-1; maybe TRBD1 (6 bases). CDR3 length equals 14 residues. CDR1 and CDR2 from the germline V gene are MGHRA and YSYEKL. The V end was cut by 3 bases, the J end by 1 base, with 9 bases between. As DNA, the CDR3 is TGCGCCAGCAGCCACCCAGGGGAGAACACTGAAGCTTTCTTT. Amino acid sequence: CASSHPGENTEAFF.

The CDR3 region has the DNA TGTGCCAGCAGTGAAGCCGGGGGCATGAACACTGAAGCTTTCTTT. Translated, it gives CASSEAGGMNTEAFF. V and J are TRBV6-1 and TRBJ1-1; D is possibly TRBD1 (6 bases). Per germline, CDR1 MNHNS and CDR2 SASEGT. V lost 0 bases and J 0 bases, leaving 8 bases between the germline ends. The CDR3 runs 15 residues.

The J gene is TRBJ2-7, the V gene TRBV23-1; weak D call: TRBD2 (6 bases). TRBV23-1 is an ORF; its function is uncertain. V lost 0 bases to trimming and J lost 5 bases, with 17 bases between them. The CDR3 covers 16 residues. Written as DNA, the CDR3 is TGCGCCAGCAGTCAATCGGAGGGAAAGTTAGAGAACGAGCAGTACGTC. Its translation: CASSQSEGKLENEQYV.